What follows describes a single TCR beta chain. Its antigen is as yet unknown. Trimming removed 5 bases from V and 7 bases from J; junction bases left unmatched: 11. Germline CDR1 SGHRS, CDR2 YFSETQ. The CDR3 runs 16 residues. The sample comes from a study of shared clonotypes between healthy human individuals. Sequenced by immunoSEQ multiplex PCR; TCRdb stores in-frame clones only, minus some. The table includes 2 million or so clones, roughly 96% detected once. Study results and limitations: Deeper or shallower sequencing was expected to change how clonotypes are shared among donors. Estimated richness was generally greater in naive than memory subsets. Clonotype sharing across a handful of donors was observed for around 5.1% of naive CD4 clonotypes.

Into CD45RA+ naive and CD45RA-negative memory subsets, the CD4+ cells were split. Specimen: naive CD4+ T cells sorted from blood. Stated subset: CD45RA+ positively selected. The V and J genes are TRBV5-1 and TRBJ2-1; TRBD2 matches at 11 bases. The receptor was isolated from a man aged 18 to 30 in good health. In DNA form, the CDR3 reads TGCGCCAGCAGGGCCGGGACTAGCGGTGAAGGAAATGAGCAGTTCTTC. Its protein product is CASRAGTSGEGNEQFF.